A selection of T cell receptor beta chains follows, all from one sample in a study of shared clonotypes between healthy human individuals. Measured with immunoSEQ multiplex PCR; TCRdb has only the in-frame clones, and not every one. This repertoire shows about 990,000 clones, approximately 80% found once; its top ten account for roughly 0.57%. Sequencing used memory CD4+ T cells from PBMCs. These receptors all stem from a man in his late teens or twenties in good health. Some clones in this sample may be carry-over from other donors' samples. CDR3s include the opening cysteine and the closing phenylalanine or tryptophan. Fields, in order: CDR3 protein, CDR3 DNA, D gene, clone size, J gene, V gene. The D gene is left open where the match is weak. Clone sizes are given selectively: once, few, many, or a class where the clone is expanded.

CDR3: CASSQGPTSGTDTQYF
DNA: TGCGCCAGCAGCCAAGGGCCGACTAGCGGCACAGATACGCAGTATTTT
D: TRBD2
size: -
J: TRBJ2-3
V: TRBV4-1

CDR3: CASSLERAGFSYNSPLHF
DNA: TGTGCCAGCAGCTTAGAGAGGGCCGGTTTCTCCTATAATTCACCCCTCCACTTT
D: -
size: -
J: TRBJ1-6
V: TRBV7-2

CDR3: CASSPPHGGNTIYF
DNA: TGTGCCAGCAGTCCCCCACACGGTGGAAACACCATATATTTT
D: -
size: -
J: TRBJ1-3
V: TRBV28

CDR3: CASSLGRVPGGYTF
DNA: TGTGCCAGCAGCTTAGGCAGAGTTCCCGGTGGCTACACCTTC
D: -
size: -
J: TRBJ1-2
V: TRBV7-8

CDR3: CASSQGQTVTHSYEQYF
DNA: TGCGCCAGCAGCCAAGGTCAGACAGTAACCCATTCCTACGAGCAGTACTTC
D: -
size: -
J: TRBJ2-7
V: TRBV4-1

CDR3: CASPSSGLGDEQFF
DNA: TGTGCCAGTCCCTCCTCCGGCCTGGGAGATGAGCAGTTCTTC
D: -
size: -
J: TRBJ2-1
V: TRBV7-9

CDR3: CASSYSVSMNTEAFF
DNA: TGTGCCAGCAGTTACTCGGTCAGTATGAACACTGAAGCTTTCTTT
D: -
size: -
J: TRBJ1-1
V: TRBV6-5

CDR3: CASSYRVDTGELFF
DNA: TGTGCCAGCAGTTATAGGGTTGACACCGGGGAGCTGTTTTTT
D: -
size: -
J: TRBJ2-2
V: TRBV6-5

CDR3: CSVDSYMNTEAFF
DNA: TGCAGCGTTGACAGTTACATGAACACTGAAGCTTTCTTT
D: -
size: -
J: TRBJ1-1
V: TRBV29-1

CDR3: CASSLRTSGFYNEQFF
DNA: TGTGCCAGCAGCTTGCGAACTAGCGGATTCTACAATGAGCAGTTCTTC
D: TRBD2
size: once
J: TRBJ2-1
V: TRBV5-4

CDR3: CASSARVGPGYGYTF
DNA: TGTGCCAGCAGCGCACGTGTGGGGCCAGGGTATGGCTACACCTTC
D: -
size: few
J: TRBJ1-2
V: TRBV7-8

CDR3: CSVRPLVNEKLFF
DNA: TGCAGCGTTAGGCCGCTGGTTAATGAAAAACTGTTTTTT
D: -
size: -
J: TRBJ1-4
V: TRBV29-1

CDR3: CASSPTQGLASEQYF
DNA: TGTGCCAGCTCACCTACGCAGGGACTAGCCTCCGAGCAGTACTTC
D: TRBD2
size: -
J: TRBJ2-7
V: TRBV18

CDR3: CATSRRRVGTGSYEQYF
DNA: TGTGCCACCAGCCGACGACGTGTAGGGACAGGGTCATACGAGCAGTACTTC
D: TRBD1
size: -
J: TRBJ2-7
V: TRBV15

CDR3: CASSQAIIGQGGVTEAFF
DNA: TGTGCCAGCAGCCAAGCGATTATAGGGCAGGGGGGGGTCACTGAAGCTTTCTTT
D: TRBD1
size: -
J: TRBJ1-1
V: TRBV14

CDR3: CASSLAGELFF
DNA: TGTGCCAGCAGCTTAGCGGGGGAACTGTTTTTT
D: -
size: -
J: TRBJ1-4
V: TRBV7-9

CDR3: CAWSVQNTGELFF
DNA: TGTGCCTGGAGTGTACAGAACACCGGGGAGCTGTTTTTT
D: -
size: few
J: TRBJ2-2
V: TRBV30

CDR3: CASSSDRRETQYF
DNA: TGTGCCAGCAGCTCAGACAGACGGGAGACCCAGTACTTC
D: -
size: -
J: TRBJ2-5
V: TRBV5-4

CDR3: CASSPRGGGDRGYTF
DNA: TGTGCCAGCTCACCACGGGGAGGGGGCGATCGAGGCTACACCTTC
D: TRBD1
size: -
J: TRBJ1-2
V: TRBV18

CDR3: CASSPLGLAGVVDEQYF
DNA: TGTGCCAGCTCACCCCTCGGACTAGCGGGAGTCGTTGACGAGCAGTACTTC
D: TRBD2
size: -
J: TRBJ2-7
V: TRBV18

CDR3: CAWSRKEQRRTDTQYF
DNA: TGTGCCTGGAGCCGCAAGGAACAGAGACGCACAGATACGCAGTATTTT
D: -
size: -
J: TRBJ2-3
V: TRBV30

CDR3: CASSYQITPARETQYF
DNA: TGTGCCAGCAGTTACCAGATAACCCCGGCCCGGGAGACCCAGTACTTC
D: -
size: -
J: TRBJ2-5
V: TRBV6-5

CDR3: CASSSEGAGDTEAFF
DNA: TGTGCCAGCAGTTCCGAAGGGGCGGGGGACACTGAAGCTTTCTTT
D: -
size: -
J: TRBJ1-1
V: TRBV27

CDR3: CASSLGGSVADTQYF
DNA: TGTGCCAGCAGTTTAGGCGGGAGTGTGGCAGATACGCAGTATTTT
D: TRBD2
size: -
J: TRBJ2-3
V: TRBV28

CDR3: CASSFSQGKVGTEAFF
DNA: TGTGCCAGCAGTTTTTCGCAGGGGAAAGTTGGCACTGAAGCTTTCTTT
D: -
size: -
J: TRBJ1-1
V: TRBV28

CDR3: CASSQASSKSGANVLTF
DNA: TGTGCCAGTAGCCAGGCTAGTTCTAAGTCTGGGGCCAACGTCCTGACTTTC
D: -
size: -
J: TRBJ2-6
V: TRBV19

CDR3: CAISGGSINTGELFF
DNA: TGTGCCATCAGTGGGGGGTCAATTAACACCGGGGAGCTGTTTTTT
D: -
size: -
J: TRBJ2-2
V: TRBV10-3

CDR3: CAWSGNEKLFF
DNA: TGTGCCTGGAGTGGTAATGAAAAACTGTTTTTT
D: -
size: -
J: TRBJ1-4
V: TRBV30

CDR3: CASSRGQEAEAFF
DNA: TGCGCCAGCAGCCGGGGACAGGAGGCTGAAGCTTTCTTT
D: TRBD1
size: -
J: TRBJ1-1
V: TRBV5-1

CDR3: CASSPAGEGGYTF
DNA: TGTGCCAGCAGCCCGGCAGGTGAGGGTGGCTACACCTTC
D: -
size: few
J: TRBJ1-2
V: TRBV28

CDR3: CASSYSDWRGGYTF
DNA: TGTGCCAGCAGTTATTCTGACTGGAGGGGTGGCTACACCTTC
D: -
size: -
J: TRBJ1-2
V: TRBV28

CDR3: CASQLAGGPNEQFF
DNA: TGTGCCAGCCAACTAGCGGGAGGGCCCAATGAGCAGTTCTTC
D: TRBD2
size: -
J: TRBJ2-1
V: TRBV18

CDR3: CASTPEAGRYGYTF
DNA: TGTGCCAGCACCCCGGAGGCGGGGCGCTATGGCTACACCTTC
D: -
size: -
J: TRBJ1-2
V: TRBV7-2

CDR3: CASSNLERDDEFF
DNA: TGTGCCAGCAGTAACCTCGAGCGGGATGACGAGTTCTTC
D: TRBD2
size: -
J: TRBJ2-1
V: TRBV6-5

CDR3: CASSPPEGWKFF
DNA: TGTGCCAGCTCACCACCGGAGGGGTGGAAGTTCTTC
D: -
size: -
J: TRBJ2-1
V: TRBV18

CDR3: CASSAPRGPYNEQFF
DNA: TGTGCCAGCAGCGCCCCCAGGGGTCCCTACAATGAGCAGTTCTTC
D: -
size: -
J: TRBJ2-1
V: TRBV14